This paragraph covers one T cell receptor beta chain sequence. Its antigen is unknown. Within one base of it there is no much larger clone, and no base qualities were kept. CD8 naive samples were CD45RO-negative cells positively selected for CCR7, giving a CD45RA+CCR7+ population that excluded TemRA cells. Healthy HIV-negative adults with no recently reported acute infections or vaccinations were included as donors. Every donor was a Caucasian adult residing in Nashville, Tennessee, USA. After blood collection by leukapheresis, PBMCs were isolated using Ficoll-Histopaque density gradient centrifugation and then cryopreserved in the vapor phase of liquid nitrogen. Analytical flow cytometry was used to check the purity and quantity of every magnetically sorted T cell population. Each sorted fraction had its genomic DNA isolated and then quantified by UV absorbance on a Nanodrop 2000c. This specimen comes from a study of shared clonotypes between healthy human individuals (dated by TCRdb to about 2020). About the investigation overall: A couple of women and a few men aged 18 to 49 years were included in the cohort. For each donor, CD4 naive and CD4 memory were each given three plates, CD8 naive was given two plates, and CD8 memory was given one plate. The study deeply sequenced blood TCR repertoires of about five healthy adults to estimate repertoire size and the extent of clonotype sharing between individuals. Different laboratories and diverse techniques were used to prepare libraries and sequence TCR repertoires, to increase sequencing depth and limit assay-specific biases. Between about 0.85 and 8.9 billion PBMCs per donor were obtained by leukapheresis.

Beyond this particular receptor, the publication reports: Across four donors, approximately 4.6% of naive CD4, roughly 3.5% of naive CD8, 2% to 2.5% of memory CD4, and approximately 0.4% of memory CD8 clonotypes were shared. Naive subsets generally had larger estimated clonotype richness than memory subsets. Pairwise subsampling led to the expectation that sequencing depth would affect the degree of clonotype sharing among donors. Clonotypes shared by all four sorted-subset donors showed higher generation probabilities than non-shared clonotypes. Even with the large sequencing depth, rarefaction of the sorted-subset datasets indicated that sequencing was incomplete. The genetic and exposure-history diversity represented was limited by the small number of donors. Sampling was limited to blood, and TCR repertoires in tissue likely differ from TCR repertoires in blood.

TCR CDR3 regions were amplified from genomic DNA by multiplex PCR using the deep immunoSEQ assay. Extracted genomic DNA from each cell subset was distributed evenly across all wells of several immunoSEQ 96-well plates, and each plate was treated as a replicate. Each replicate PCR for sorted subsets received about 200 ng genomic DNA, equal to 28,000 or so T cell genomes. Purified libraries were measured with a Qubit 3.0 fluorometer, size-checked on a Bioanalyzer 2100, and measured again with the KAPA Library Quantification kit. Each immunoSEQ 96-well plate was sequenced on its own single-read 150-cycle Illumina NextSeq 550 flow cell. In the authors' own workflow: Because the immunoSEQ output included only junctional sequences and no quality scores, the filtering could not be the same as the filtering used for full-length reads. Sequences were annotated with PyIR, a Python wrapper for IgBLAST v1.9, using IMGT germline references to assign V/J genes and CDR3. Reads were removed for weak V/J assignments (E-value above 1e-6), missing CDR3, stop codons, out-of-frame junctions, or ambiguous translated residues. V3J clonotypes were defined as sequences sharing the same inferred V gene, J gene, and CDR3 amino acid sequence. To compute the percentage overlap between repertoires, the number of shared unique clonotypes was divided by the size of the smaller repertoire. RTK rarefaction, the Chao1 estimator, and Recon v2.1 estimates of unobserved clonotypes were used to assess repertoire richness. For all TCRbeta clonotypes obtained by the gDNA method from four donors, generation probabilities were computed with OLGA. TCRdb retrieved this table from immuneACCESS and kept in-frame rearrangements only. Not all clones are present; in checked studies, unresolved V genes account for under half, and no reason is known for the remainder. V and J calls and clone size are given by that table; D and trimming were obtained from the DNA. In this sample the table shows approximately 2,200,000 clones, about 92% of which occur a single time. In total, the top ten clones hold roughly 1.7% of the sample.

Trimming at the junction amounts to 4 bases on V and 4 bases on J, and the germline ends lie 16 bases apart. Including cysteine and phenylalanine, the CDR3 has 16 amino acids. Left in the record is the CDR3 DNA by itself, 48 bases read in frame from the first base. Per the germline V gene, SGHAT is the CDR1 and FQNNGV is the CDR2. This receptor was identified in a man aged 18 to 30 in good health. Some clones in this sample may be carry-over from other donors' samples. The chain joins TRBV11-2 to TRBJ2-2; perhaps TRBD2 is the D gene, with 5 bases matching. Sequenced: naive CD8+ T cells from PBMCs. The cell subset or site label corresponds to: CD45RA+CCR7+. The CDR3: CASSSISGALTGELFF. Here is the DNA: TGTGCCAGCAGCTCGATCAGCGGAGCCCTCACCGGGGAGCTGTTTTTT.